The clone carrying this T cell receptor (beta chain) was counted ten times or more. One end of the junction does not line up with germline, which may come from a read error. This entry is derived from a study of identical twins. TCRdb re-derived calls from the 5' RACE reads in MiXCR, one entry per CDR3 protein. The table shows more than 1.5 million distinct CDR3 sequences, with more than 30% occurring only once. The CDR3 covers 13 residues. Per the germline V gene, CDR1 is LGHDT and CDR2 is YNNKEL (reference sequence). The origin of this receptor is a newborn girl in good health. Material: cord blood. This chain connects TRBV3-1 to TRBJ2-7; D is unclear. The CDR3 coding sequence is TGCGCCAGCAGCCAAGTTAGCACCTACGAGCAGTACTTC. The encoded protein is CASSQVSTYEQYF.